The TCR beta chain described here comes from a study of PD-1 blockade in classical Hodgkin lymphoma. Regarding the study as a whole: In newly diagnosed patients, baseline TCR diversity was reportedly below that of healthy donors.

Profiling relied on immunoSEQ multiplex PCR, and the TCRdb table lists in-frame clones only, not all of them. The profile shows tens of thousands of clones, approximately 80% of them singletons. Trimming pared 2 bases from V and 1 base from J, leaving 9 bases between. The length of the CDR3 is 14 residues. Germline V gene lookup returns CDR1 KGHSH and CDR2 LQKENI. Regarding time point: cycle 4 day 1 (C4D1), after five to seven weeks of nivolumab. Following autologous stem cell transplantation, relapse occurred in every patient, and exposure to brentuximab vedotin varied. The count of this clone is one. The antigen is undetermined.

The material was peripheral blood mononuclear cells (PBMCs), obtained before the fourth cycle of nivolumab. This receptor was obtained from a human donor with classical Hodgkin lymphoma. The chain employs TRBV18 and TRBJ2-7; D might be TRBD1 (5 bases). CDR3 protein: CASSPSAGSYEQYF. As DNA, the CDR3 is TGTGCCAGCTCACCATCGGCAGGGTCCTACGAGCAGTACTTC.